This T cell receptor beta chain was captured by sequencing in a study of neoadjuvant anti-PD-1 for oral cavity cancer. CDR1 is MNHNS and CDR2 is SASEGT in the germline V gene. V was shortened by 1 base and J by 8 bases, with 14 bases between the two germline ends. This CDR3 is built from 14 residues. Regarding time point: after neoadjuvant nivolumab, at surgical resection. These oral cavity squamous cell carcinomas were HPV-negative and locally advanced. The method was immunoSEQ multiplex PCR; TCRdb's version includes in-frame clones alone and lacks a portion of them. The sample gives roughly 14,000 clones, roughly three quarters of which show up once; around 2.2% is in the top ten.

The chain links TRBV6-1 to TRBJ1-2; tentatively, D is TRBD1 (6 bases). The receptor comes from a person aged 35-79 years with oral cavity squamous cell carcinoma. The specimen was PBMCs, collected after nivolumab (anti-PD-1) treatment. The CDR3 DNA is TGTGCCAGCAGTGAAGGGGAGGTCACAGGGGGCTACACCTTC. It translates to CASSEGEVTGGYTF.